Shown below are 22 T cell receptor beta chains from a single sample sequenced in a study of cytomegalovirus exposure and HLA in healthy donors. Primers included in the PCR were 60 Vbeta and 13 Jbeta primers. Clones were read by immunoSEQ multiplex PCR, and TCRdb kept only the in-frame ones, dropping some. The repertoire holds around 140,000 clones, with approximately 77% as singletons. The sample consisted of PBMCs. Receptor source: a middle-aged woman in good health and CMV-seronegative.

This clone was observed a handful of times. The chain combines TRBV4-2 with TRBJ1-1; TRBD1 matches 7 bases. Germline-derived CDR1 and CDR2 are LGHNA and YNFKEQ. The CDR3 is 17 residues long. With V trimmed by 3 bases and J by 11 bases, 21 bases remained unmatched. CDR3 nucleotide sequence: TGTGCCAGCAGCCAGGGGACCGCTAGGGACAGCCTGACGACGGCTTTCTTT. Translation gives CASSQGTARDSLTTAFF.

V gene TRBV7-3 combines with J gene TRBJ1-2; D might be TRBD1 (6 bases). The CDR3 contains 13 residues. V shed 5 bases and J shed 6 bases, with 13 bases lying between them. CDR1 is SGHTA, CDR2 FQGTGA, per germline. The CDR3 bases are TGTGCCAGCAGCCAAACAGGGTTGGATGGCTACACCTTC. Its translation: CASSQTGLDGYTF.

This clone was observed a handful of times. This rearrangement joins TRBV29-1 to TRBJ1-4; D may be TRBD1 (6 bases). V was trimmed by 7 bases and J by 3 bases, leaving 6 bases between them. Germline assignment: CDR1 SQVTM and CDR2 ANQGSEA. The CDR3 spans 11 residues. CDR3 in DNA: TGCAGCGGGACAGCTAATGAAAAACTGTTTTTT. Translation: CSGTANEKLFF.

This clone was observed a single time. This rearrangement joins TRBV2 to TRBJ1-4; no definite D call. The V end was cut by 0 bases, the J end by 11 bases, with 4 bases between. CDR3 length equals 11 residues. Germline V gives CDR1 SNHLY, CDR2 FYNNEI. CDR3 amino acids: CASSEASKLFF. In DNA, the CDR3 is TGTGCCAGCAGTGAAGCCAGTAAACTGTTTTTT. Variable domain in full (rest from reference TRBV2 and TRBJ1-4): EPEVTQTPSHQVTQMGQEVILRCVPISNHLYFYWYRQILGQKVEFLVSFYNNEISEKSEIFDDQFSVERPDGSNFTLKIRSTKLEDSAMYFCASSEASKLFFGSGTQLSVL.

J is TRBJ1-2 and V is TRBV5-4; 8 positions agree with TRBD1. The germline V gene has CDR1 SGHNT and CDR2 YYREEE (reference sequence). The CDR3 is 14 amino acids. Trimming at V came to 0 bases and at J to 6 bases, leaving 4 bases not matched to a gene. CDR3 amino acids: CASSLAGGYDGYTF. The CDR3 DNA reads TGTGCCAGCAGCTTGGCAGGGGGCTACGATGGCTACACCTTC.

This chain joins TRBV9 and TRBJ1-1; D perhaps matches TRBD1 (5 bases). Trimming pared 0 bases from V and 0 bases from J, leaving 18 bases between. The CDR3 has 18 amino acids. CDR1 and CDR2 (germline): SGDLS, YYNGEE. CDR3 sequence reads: CASSVGLSSRALNTEAFF. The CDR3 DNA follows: TGTGCCAGCAGCGTAGGGCTCTCCTCCAGGGCCCTGAACACTGAAGCTTTCTTT.

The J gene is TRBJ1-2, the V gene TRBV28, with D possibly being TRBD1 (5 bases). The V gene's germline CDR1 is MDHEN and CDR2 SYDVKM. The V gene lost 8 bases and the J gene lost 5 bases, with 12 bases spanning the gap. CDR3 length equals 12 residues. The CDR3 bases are TGTGCCAGCTCACAGGAGAAATATGGCTACACCTTC. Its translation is CASSQEKYGYTF.

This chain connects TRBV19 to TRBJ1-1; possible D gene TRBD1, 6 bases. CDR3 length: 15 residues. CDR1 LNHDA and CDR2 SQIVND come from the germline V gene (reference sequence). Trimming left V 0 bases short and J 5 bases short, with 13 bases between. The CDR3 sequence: CASSIEMRGWTEAFF. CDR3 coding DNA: TGTGCCAGTAGTATAGAGATGAGGGGGTGGACTGAAGCTTTCTTT.

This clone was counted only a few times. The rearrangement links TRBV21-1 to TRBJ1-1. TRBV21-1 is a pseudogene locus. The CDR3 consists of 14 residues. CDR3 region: CARATKWGGREAFF. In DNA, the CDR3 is TGTGCCAGAGCGACTAAATGGGGGGGCCGTGAAGCTTTCTTT.

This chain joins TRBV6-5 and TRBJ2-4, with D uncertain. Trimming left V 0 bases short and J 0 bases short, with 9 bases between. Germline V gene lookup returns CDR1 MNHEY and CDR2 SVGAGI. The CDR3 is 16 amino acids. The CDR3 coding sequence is TGTGCCAGCAGTTACTCGTTGTCCGGAGCCAAAAACATTCAGTACTTC. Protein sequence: CASSYSLSGAKNIQYF.

The chain's CDR3 is CASSSAQGRPLHF. CDR3 bases: TGCGCCAGCAGCTCTGCACAGGGGAGACCCCTCCACTTT. The chain links TRBV5-1 to TRBJ1-6; the match to TRBD1 covers 7 bases. The CDR3 runs to 13 residues. Germline V gene data show CDR1 as SGHRS and CDR2 as YFSETQ. V gave up 3 bases and J gave up 12 bases; unmatched junction bases: 6. Supplemented by reference TRBV5-1 and TRBJ1-6, the full variable domain reads KAGVTQTPRYLIKTRGQQVTLSCSPISGHRSVSWYQQTPGQGLQFLFEYFSETQRNKGNFPGRFSGRQFSNSRSEMNVSTLELGDSALYLCASSSAQGRPLHFGNGTRLTVT.

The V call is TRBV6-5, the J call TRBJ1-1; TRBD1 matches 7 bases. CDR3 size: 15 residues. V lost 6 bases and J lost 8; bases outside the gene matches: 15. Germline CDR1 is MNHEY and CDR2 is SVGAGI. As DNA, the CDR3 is TGTGCCAGCAGGCTAGTCTCTTACAGGGGCGGCGAAGCTTTCTTT. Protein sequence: CASRLVSYRGGEAFF.

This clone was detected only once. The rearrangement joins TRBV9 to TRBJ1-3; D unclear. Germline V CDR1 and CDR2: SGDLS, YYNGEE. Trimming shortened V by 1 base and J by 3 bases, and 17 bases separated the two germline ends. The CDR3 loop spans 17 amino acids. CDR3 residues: CASSVTYLGGVGNTIYF. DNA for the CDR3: TGTGCCAGCAGCGTAACCTATCTCGGCGGGGTTGGAAACACCATATATTTT.

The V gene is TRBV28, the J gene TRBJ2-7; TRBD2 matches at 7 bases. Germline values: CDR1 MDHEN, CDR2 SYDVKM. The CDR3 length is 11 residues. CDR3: CAGGGPLKQYF. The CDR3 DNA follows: TGTGCTGGGGGGGGACCCTTGAAGCAGTACTTC.

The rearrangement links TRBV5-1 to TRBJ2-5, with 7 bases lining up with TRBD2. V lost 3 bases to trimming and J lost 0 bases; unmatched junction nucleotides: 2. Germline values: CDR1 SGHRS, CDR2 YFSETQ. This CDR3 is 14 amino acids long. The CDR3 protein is CASSSGLYQETQYF. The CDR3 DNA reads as TGCGCCAGCAGCTCGGGACTATACCAAGAGACCCAGTACTTC.

The CDR3 region is CSVGGGAWETQYF. CDR3 DNA sequence: TGCAGCGTTGGCGGGGGGGCATGGGAGACCCAGTACTTC. The V call is TRBV29-1, the J call TRBJ2-5, with 9 bases matching TRBD2. CDR3 length: 13 amino acids. With V trimmed by 4 bases and J by 5 bases, 5 bases remained unmatched. Germline V gene lookup returns CDR1 SQVTM and CDR2 ANQGSEA.

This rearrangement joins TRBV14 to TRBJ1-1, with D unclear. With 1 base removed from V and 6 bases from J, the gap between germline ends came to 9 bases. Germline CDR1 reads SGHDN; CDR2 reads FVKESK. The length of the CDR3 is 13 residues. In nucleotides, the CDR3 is TGTGCCAGCAGCCAAGGGTCGGGGTCTGAAGCTTTCTTT. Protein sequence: CASSQGSGSEAFF.

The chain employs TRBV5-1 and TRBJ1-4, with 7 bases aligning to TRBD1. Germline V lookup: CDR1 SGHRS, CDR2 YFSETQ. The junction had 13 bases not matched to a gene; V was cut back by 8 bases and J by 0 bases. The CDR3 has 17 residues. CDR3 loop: CASIGQVTPATNEKLFF. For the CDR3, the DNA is TGCGCCAGTATCGGACAGGTCACGCCCGCAACTAATGAAAAACTGTTTTTT.

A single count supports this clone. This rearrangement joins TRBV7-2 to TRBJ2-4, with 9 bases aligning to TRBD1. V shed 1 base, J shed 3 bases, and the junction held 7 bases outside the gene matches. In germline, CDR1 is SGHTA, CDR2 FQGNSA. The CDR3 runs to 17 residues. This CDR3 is CASSLETGGFSKNIQYF. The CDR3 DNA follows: TGTGCCAGCAGCTTAGAAACAGGGGGCTTTAGCAAAAACATTCAGTACTTC. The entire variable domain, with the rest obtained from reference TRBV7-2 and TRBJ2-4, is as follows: GAGVSQSPSNKVTEKGKDVELRCDPISGHTALYWYRQSLGQGLEFLIYFQGNSAPDKSGLPSDRFSAERTGGSVSTLTIQRTQQEDSAVYLCASSLETGGFSKNIQYFGAGTRLSVL.

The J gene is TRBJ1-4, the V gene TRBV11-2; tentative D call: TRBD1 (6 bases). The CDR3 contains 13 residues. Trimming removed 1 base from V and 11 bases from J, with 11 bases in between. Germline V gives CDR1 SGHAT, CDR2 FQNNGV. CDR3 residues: CASSLGQVGKLFF. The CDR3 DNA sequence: TGTGCCAGCAGCTTAGGACAGGTTGGGAAACTGTTTTTT.

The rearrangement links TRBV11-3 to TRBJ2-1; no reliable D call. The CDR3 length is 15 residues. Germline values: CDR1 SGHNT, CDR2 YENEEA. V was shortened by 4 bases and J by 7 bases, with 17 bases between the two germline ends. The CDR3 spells CASSSSGLSRNEQFF. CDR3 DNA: TGTGCCAGCAGCTCCTCTGGGCTCTCGCGTAATGAGCAGTTCTTC. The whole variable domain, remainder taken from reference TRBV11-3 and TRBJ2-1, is EAGVVQSPRYKIIEKKQPVAFWCNPISGHNTLYWYLQNLGQGPELLIRYENEEAVDDSQLPKDRFSAERLKGVDSTLKIQPAELGDSAVYLCASSSSGLSRNEQFFGPGTRLTVL.

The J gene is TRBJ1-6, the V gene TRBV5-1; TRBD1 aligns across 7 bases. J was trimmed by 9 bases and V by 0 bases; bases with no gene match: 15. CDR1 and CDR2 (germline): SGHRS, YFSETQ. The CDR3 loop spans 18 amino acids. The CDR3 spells CASSLGTGVRARGSPLHF. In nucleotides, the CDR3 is TGCGCCAGCAGCTTGGGCACAGGGGTCCGGGCCCGCGGTTCACCCCTCCACTTT.